The 28 T cell receptor beta chains reported below all come from one sample, sequenced in a study of shared clonotypes between healthy human individuals. Only in-frame clones appear in the TCRdb table, and some are missing; sequencing was by immunoSEQ multiplex PCR. The sample consists of roughly 1,100,000 clones, 65% to 80% of them appearing once. The sequencing input was memory CD4+ T cells sorted from blood. The subset: CD45RA-negative fraction. The receptors stem from a man younger than 35 in good health.

This chain joins TRBV30 and TRBJ2-1; a weak D match, TRBD2 (5 bases). Trimming took 0 bases from V and 11 from J, leaving 14 bases between them. Germline CDR1 reads GTSNPN; CDR2 reads SVGIG (reference sequence). The CDR3 has 13 amino acids. The CDR3 sequence is CAWSVRGESKQFF. DNA of the CDR3: TGTGCCTGGAGTGTACGGGGAGAGTCGAAGCAGTTCTTC.

The V and J genes are TRBV10-3 and TRBJ1-2, with D unclear. The V gene lost 7 bases and the J gene lost 0 bases, with 9 bases spanning the gap. Germline-derived CDR1 and CDR2 are ENHRY and SYGVKD. CDR3 length: 13 amino acids. The CDR3 DNA sequence: TGTGCCATCACGGGCAATTCTAACTATGGCTACACCTTC. It yields the protein CAITGNSNYGYTF.

This chain joins TRBV4-1 and TRBJ2-2, with a possible D match to TRBD1 (6 bases). Germline V gene data show CDR1 as MGHRA and CDR2 as YSYEKL. The CDR3 has 16 amino acids. The ends were cut back, 1 base at V and 6 bases at J, with 15 bases in the middle. Here the CDR3 reads CASSQGTAIGPGELFF. The CDR3, as DNA: TGCGCCAGCAGCCAAGGGACAGCAATAGGCCCCGGGGAGCTGTTTTTT.

CDR3: CASRLAGLSDTQYF. The CDR3 DNA sequence: TGCGCCAGCCGACTAGCGGGCCTTTCAGATACGCAGTATTTT. V and J are TRBV10-2 and TRBJ2-3, with 10 nucleotides matching TRBD2. The CDR3 runs 14 residues. Unmatched junction bases numbered 6, after V lost 8 bases and J lost 4 bases. The germline CDR1 and CDR2 sequences are WSHSY and SAAADI.

The chain has TRBV11-2 and TRBJ1-2, with 12 bases that match TRBD1. V was clipped by 6 bases and J by 4 bases; unmatched bases: 6. The CDR3 totals 15 residues. The germline V gene encodes CDR1 SGHAT and CDR2 FQNNGV. The CDR3 sequence: CASSTGTGGVYGYTF. DNA for the CDR3: TGTGCCAGCAGTACCGGGACAGGGGGCGTCTATGGCTACACCTTC.

V usage is TRBV9 and J usage is TRBJ2-2, with 7 bases fitting TRBD1. The CDR3 consists of 17 residues. The germline V gene has CDR1 SGDLS and CDR2 YYNGEE. The trim removed 2 bases at V and 0 bases at J, leaving 7 bases unmatched. For the CDR3, the DNA is TGTGCCAGCAGCGTTACTACAGGGGCTACGAACACCGGGGAGCTGTTTTTT. It codes for CASSVTTGATNTGELFF.

V is TRBV7-3 and J is TRBJ2-5; D is ambiguous. CDR1 SGHTA and CDR2 FQGTGA come from the germline V gene. Trimming stripped 2 bases from V and 1 base from J, with 8 bases between. This CDR3 has 14 residues. DNA for the CDR3: TGTGCCAGCAGCTTAGTACCAGGCCAAGAGACCCAGTACTTC. The encoded protein is CASSLVPGQETQYF.

The V gene is TRBV2, the J gene TRBJ2-2; D possibly corresponds to TRBD2 (5 bases). Deletions cut 6 bases from V and 4 bases from J, with 15 bases between. This CDR3 has 15 residues. Germline V CDR1 and CDR2: SNHLY, FYNNEI. The CDR3 coding sequence is TGTGCCAGCAGAGAGCGGCACCAGAGCACCGGGGAGCTGTTTTTT. The encoded protein is CASRERHQSTGELFF.

Worth noting for this clone: Other DNA sequences in the sample encode the same CDR3. The chain carries TRBV10-3 and TRBJ1-2; tentative D call: TRBD1 (6 bases). Trimming cost V 0 bases and J 8 bases, with 16 bases left between them. This CDR3 comprises 15 residues. CDR1 and CDR2 from the germline V gene are ENHRY and SYGVKD. CDR3 sequence: CAISESQYRVAGYTF. The CDR3 DNA sequence: TGTGCCATCAGTGAGTCTCAGTACAGGGTGGCGGGCTACACCTTC.

The V gene is TRBV11-2, the J gene TRBJ2-7, with a possible D match to TRBD2 (6 bases). Germline-derived CDR1 and CDR2 are SGHAT and FQNNGV. V was shortened by 5 bases and J by 4 bases, with 18 bases between the two germline ends. There are 15 residues in the CDR3. CDR3 protein: CASSPQLGGRYEQYF. CDR3 nucleotides: TGTGCCAGCAGCCCCCAGCTTGGAGGGAGGTACGAGCAGTACTTC. The whole variable domain, filled in from reference TRBV11-2 and TRBJ2-7, reads EAGVAQSPRYKIIEKRQSVAFWCNPISGHATLYWYQQILGQGPKLLIQFQNNGVVDDSQLPKDRFSAERLKGVDSTLKIQPAKLEDSAVYLCASSPQLGGRYEQYFGPGTRLTVT.

The chain uses TRBV18 and TRBJ2-3; 7 bases map to TRBD2. CDR1 and CDR2 from the germline V gene are KGHSH and LQKENI. V gave up 2 bases and J gave up 3 bases; unmatched junction bases: 5. This CDR3 is 15 amino acids long. The CDR3 reads CASSPGEGKTDTQYF. The DNA of the CDR3 is TGTGCCAGCTCACCAGGGGAGGGCAAGACAGATACGCAGTATTTT.

This clone was seen more than once but under ten times. The V and J genes are TRBV29-1 and TRBJ1-1; TRBD1 is a possible D gene (5 bases). The CDR3 has 12 residues. CDR1 is SQVTM, CDR2 ANQGSEA, per germline. V was clipped by 7 bases and J by 3 bases, with 12 bases between them. The CDR3 spells CSAGRDDTEAFF. The CDR3 DNA sequence: TGCAGCGCCGGCCGGGACGACACTGAAGCTTTCTTT.

This chain joins TRBV9 and TRBJ1-4; the D is unclear. The germline gives CDR1 SGDLS, CDR2 YYNGEE. Trimming took 4 bases from V and 3 from J, leaving 16 bases between them. CDR3 length: 16 amino acids. CDR3 region: CASSPDEGWPNEKLFF. The CDR3 nucleotides read TGTGCCAGCAGCCCCGACGAGGGATGGCCTAATGAAAAACTGTTTTTT.

Here the CDR3 DNA reads TGTGCCAGCAGGCCGAGGGGCGAGAACACTGAAGCTTTCTTT. Its translation is CASRPRGENTEAFF. The chain employs TRBV6-5 and TRBJ1-1, with D possibly being TRBD1 (5 bases). Looked up from germline, CDR1 is MNHEY and CDR2 is SVGAGI. Deletions cut 6 bases from V and 1 base from J, with 12 bases between. The CDR3 consists of 14 residues.

The chain joins TRBV6-6 to TRBJ2-3; 8 bases match TRBD2. CDR3 size: 11 residues. Trimming took 5 bases from V and 8 from J; bases not matched to a gene: 0. Germline lookup yields CDR1 MNHNY and CDR2 SVGAGI (reference sequence). The CDR3 nucleotides read TGTGCCAGCAGTGCGGGGGGTACGCAGTATTTT. It specifies CASSAGGTQYF.

This clone was found once. CDR3: CASSRAQGTVETQYF. The CDR3 DNA reads TGTGCCAGCAGCCGGGCTCAGGGGACGGTCGAGACCCAGTACTTC. The chain recombines TRBV9 with TRBJ2-5; weak D call: TRBD1 (6 bases). The CDR3 is 15 amino acids. The germline V and J ends were trimmed by 4 bases and 5 bases, with 18 bases remaining between them. Germline V gene data show CDR1 as SGDLS and CDR2 as YYNGEE.

The V call is TRBV18, the J call TRBJ2-1, with D possibly TRBD2 on 6 matching bases. The CDR3 contains 15 residues. Between the trimmed V and J ends, which lost 6 bases and 2 bases, there was a span of 14 bases. Germline CDR1 and CDR2: KGHSH and LQKENI. CDR3 loop: CASSPAAGPYNEQFF. The CDR3 DNA sequence: TGTGCCAGCTCCCCCGCGGCGGGACCCTACAATGAGCAGTTCTTC.

V is TRBV29-1 and J is TRBJ2-5, with 7 bases lining up with TRBD1. Germline V gene sequence: CDR1 SQVTM, CDR2 ANQGSEA. The CDR3 contains 13 residues. Germline trimming cut 6 bases from V and 5 bases from J; bases unmatched to any gene: 9. In nucleotides, the CDR3 is TGCAGCGTCGCAAACAGGGGCTTGGAGACCCAGTACTTC. Amino acids: CSVANRGLETQYF. Filled out from reference TRBV29-1 and TRBJ2-5, the complete variable domain reads SAVISQKPSRDICQRGTSLTIQCQVDSQVTMMFWYRQQPGQSLTLIATANQGSEATYESGFVIDKFPISRPNLTFSTLTVSNMSPEDSSIYLCSVANRGLETQYFGPGTRLLVL.

This rearrangement joins TRBV5-6 to TRBJ1-4, with a tentative D call TRBD1 (6 bases). Germline loops: CDR1 SGHDT, CDR2 YYEEEE. There are 14 residues in the CDR3. Trimming removed 6 bases from V and 7 bases from J, with 16 bases in between. The CDR3, as DNA: TGTGCCAGCACCCGTGGGGGCCGATTTGAAAAACTGTTTTTT. This encodes CASTRGGRFEKLFF. Filled out from reference TRBV5-6 and TRBJ1-4, the complete variable domain reads DAGVTQSPTHLIKTRGQQVTLRCSPKSGHDTVSWYQQALGQGPQFIFQYYEEEERQRGNFPDRFSGHQFPNYSSELNVNALLLGDSALYLCASTRGGRFEKLFFGSGTQLSVL.

The chain recombines TRBV23-1 with TRBJ2-2; D may be TRBD2 (6 bases). TRBV23-1 is sorted into the ORF group, with uncertain function. The germline V and J ends were trimmed by 0 bases and 4 bases, with 15 bases remaining between them. CDR3 length: 17 residues. Written as DNA, the CDR3 is TGCGCCAGCAGTCAATCGCGGGGCAGGGTTGGCACCGGGGAGCTGTTTTTT. This gives the protein CASSQSRGRVGTGELFF.

The chain links TRBV5-1 to TRBJ2-1, with D hard to call. CDR3 size: 12 residues. V was cut by 1 base and J by 7 bases, with 6 bases left in between. Looked up from germline, CDR1 is SGHRS and CDR2 is YFSETQ. The CDR3 nucleotides read TGCGCCAGCAGCTTGCCCGCTAATGAGCAGTTCTTC. This codes for CASSLPANEQFF.

The chain carries TRBV7-6 and TRBJ2-1; D is unclear. Germline loops: CDR1 SGHVS, CDR2 FNYEAQ. The CDR3 covers 16 residues. V lost 1 base and J 3 bases, leaving 13 bases between the germline ends. The CDR3 loop reads CASSLDPWVIYNEQFF. In DNA, the CDR3 is TGTGCCAGCAGCTTAGACCCGTGGGTGATCTACAATGAGCAGTTCTTC.

This clone was seen a handful of times. The rearrangement uses TRBV6-1 and TRBJ2-7; D gene uncertain. Looked up from germline, CDR1 is MNHNS and CDR2 is SASEGT. The V and J ends lost 6 bases and 6 bases respectively, with 9 bases between them. The CDR3 covers 11 residues. The CDR3 coding sequence is TGTGCCAGCAGCAGGTCGGCCGAGCAGTACTTC. Protein sequence: CASSRSAEQYF.

The count of this clone is one. This rearrangement joins TRBV5-1 to TRBJ2-7; D unresolved. This CDR3 contains 14 residues. Per germline, CDR1 SGHRS and CDR2 YFSETQ. V lost 0 bases to trimming and J lost 4 bases, with 11 bases between them. CDR3: CASSLESGPYEQYF. The CDR3 coding sequence is TGCGCCAGCAGCTTGGAGTCAGGTCCATACGAGCAGTACTTC.

The rearrangement links TRBV28 to TRBJ1-2; D not resolved. The CDR3 covers 13 residues. Trimming stripped 5 bases from V and 7 bases from J, with 14 bases between. Per germline, CDR1 MDHEN and CDR2 SYDVKM. Here the CDR3 DNA reads TGTGCCAGCAGTCCACCTAAGGGCAGTGGCTACACCTTC. Protein: CASSPPKGSGYTF.

In its sample, this clone was seen a few times. The CDR3 region has the DNA TGTGCCTGGAGTGTACGTACGGATCCTTATGGCTACACCTTC. Its translation: CAWSVRTDPYGYTF. The V call is TRBV30, the J call TRBJ1-2; no clear D. This CDR3 is 14 amino acids long. CDR1 is GTSNPN and CDR2 is SVGIG in the germline V gene (reference sequence). With 0 bases removed from V and 5 bases from J, the gap between germline ends came to 13 bases. The full variable domain, in which reference TRBV30 and TRBJ1-2 provide the parts outside the CDR3, is SQTIHQWPATLVQPVGSPLSLECTVEGTSNPNLYWYRQAAGRGLQLLFYSVGIGQISSEVPQNLSASRPQDRQFILSSKKLLLSDSGFYLCAWSVRTDPYGYTFGSGTRLTVV.

V is TRBV6-5 and J is TRBJ1-4; D is possibly TRBD1 (5 bases). This CDR3 region has 14 residues. Trimming pared 6 bases from V and 5 bases from J, leaving 13 bases between. Germline lookup yields CDR1 MNHEY and CDR2 SVGAGI. The CDR3 bases are TGTGCCAGCAGGAAGGACAAAGCAAATGAAAAACTGTTTTTT. Translating gives CASRKDKANEKLFF.

The chain is built from TRBV5-4 and TRBJ1-2, with a weak D call TRBD1 (5 bases). Germline CDR1 SGHNT, CDR2 YYREEE (reference sequence). The CDR3 sequence is 15 residues long. Trimming removed 4 bases at V and 4 bases at J, with 17 bases between. The CDR3 coding sequence is TGTGCCAGCAGCGACCGCCAGGGAGGGTCCTATGGCTACACCTTC. Amino acids: CASSDRQGGSYGYTF.